Listed below are T cell receptor beta chains from one sample, sequenced in a study of blood T cell repertoires in COVID-19. TCRdb keeps only in-frame clones here, not all; method: immunoSEQ multiplex PCR. This table holds some 180,000 clones, 88% found once. Sequencing was done on a sample of peripheral blood. All receptors come from a middle-aged man with active or convalescent COVID-19. Both conserved end residues are part of each CDR3. D genes are given only for firm matches. Clone size is not always given. Where it is, it says once, few, many or a class for expanded clones.

clone_size j_call v_call d_call cdr3_aa cdr3_nt
- TRBJ2-1 TRBV29-1 TRBD2 CSVGGGSSYNEQFF TGCAGCGTCGGCGGCGGGAGCTCCTACAATGAGCAGTTCTTC
- TRBJ2-2 TRBV6-5 - CATQDTNTGELFF TGTGCCACCCAGGACACTAACACCGGGGAGCTGTTTTTT
- TRBJ1-3 TRBV7-2 - CASSNLDGRLSFSGNTIYF TGTGCCAGCAGCAACTTGGATGGGAGACTCAGTTTCTCTGGAAACACCATATATTTT
- TRBJ2-2 TRBV5-1 TRBD1 CASSDRQGNTGELFF TGCGCCAGCAGCGATCGACAGGGGAACACCGGGGAGCTGTTTTTT
- TRBJ2-7 TRBV5-1 TRBD1 CASSPTGTGYYEQYF TGCGCCAGCAGCCCGACCGGGACAGGGTATTACGAGCAGTACTTC
- TRBJ1-2 TRBV7-9 - CASSLGGAGGYTF TGTGCCAGCAGCTTAGGGGGCGCCGGTGGCTACACCTTC
few TRBJ1-2 TRBV29-1 TRBD1 CSGLTGGGYYGYTF TGCAGCGGCCTGACAGGGGGCGGCTACTATGGCTACACCTTC
- TRBJ2-2 TRBV7-3 - CASSLFKGAGELFF TGTGCCAGCAGCTTATTTAAGGGGGCCGGGGAGCTGTTTTTT
- TRBJ1-5 TRBV19 - CASSSPPGRGGSNQPQHF TGTGCCAGTAGTTCCCCACCCGGTCGCGGGGGTAGCAATCAGCCCCAGCATTTT
- TRBJ1-1 TRBV6-5 TRBD1 CASSFSGTANTEAFF TGTGCCAGCAGTTTCTCCGGGACAGCTAACACTGAAGCTTTCTTT
once TRBJ2-3 TRBV29-1 - CSLKDNHGGTQYF TGCAGCTTGAAAGACAACCATGGAGGTACGCAGTATTTT
- TRBJ1-6 TRBV6-1 - CASREDSSYNSPLHF TGTGCCAGCAGAGAAGATAGCTCCTATAATTCACCCCTCCACTTT
- TRBJ2-1 TRBV5-5 TRBD2 CASSELAVYNEQFF TGTGCCAGCAGCGAACTAGCGGTATACAATGAGCAGTTCTTC
- TRBJ2-1 TRBV11-2 - CASSLVRANEQFF TGTGCCAGCAGCTTGGTCAGGGCCAATGAGCAGTTCTTC
once TRBJ1-1 TRBV7-2 TRBD1 CASSLSDRGSKAFF TGTGCCAGCAGCTTATCAGACAGGGGGTCGAAAGCTTTCTTT
- TRBJ2-6 TRBV14 - CASSRRGGPSGANVLTF TGTGCCAGCAGCCGCAGGGGTGGGCCCTCTGGGGCCAACGTCCTGACTTTC
- TRBJ2-5 TRBV4-3 - CASSQVLRSETQYF TGCGCCAGCAGCCAAGTTCTGAGATCGGAGACCCAGTACTTC
once TRBJ1-5 TRBV10-3 - CAISESGGNQPQHF TGTGCCATCAGTGAGTCCGGGGGCAATCAGCCCCAGCATTTT
- TRBJ1-2 TRBV5-3 - CARGYQGGGYTF TGTGCCAGAGGCTATCAGGGAGGAGGCTACACCTTC